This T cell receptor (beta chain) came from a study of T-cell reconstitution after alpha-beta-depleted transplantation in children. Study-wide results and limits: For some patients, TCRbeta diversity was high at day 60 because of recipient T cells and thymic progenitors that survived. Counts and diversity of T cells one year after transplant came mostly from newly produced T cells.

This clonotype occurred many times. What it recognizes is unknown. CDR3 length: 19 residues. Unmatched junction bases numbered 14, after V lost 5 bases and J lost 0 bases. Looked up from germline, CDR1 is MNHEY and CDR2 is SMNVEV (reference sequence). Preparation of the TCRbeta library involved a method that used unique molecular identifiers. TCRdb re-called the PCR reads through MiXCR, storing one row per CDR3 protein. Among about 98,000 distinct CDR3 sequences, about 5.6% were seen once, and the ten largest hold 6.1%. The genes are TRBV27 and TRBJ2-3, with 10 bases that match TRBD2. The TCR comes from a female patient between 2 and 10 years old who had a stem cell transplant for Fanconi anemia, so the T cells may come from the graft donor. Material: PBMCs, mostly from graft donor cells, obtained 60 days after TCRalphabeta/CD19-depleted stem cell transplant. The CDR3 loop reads CASSPPLAGDLTSTDTQYF. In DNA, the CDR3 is TGTGCCAGCAGTCCCCCGCTAGCGGGAGATTTAACTAGCACAGATACGCAGTATTTT.